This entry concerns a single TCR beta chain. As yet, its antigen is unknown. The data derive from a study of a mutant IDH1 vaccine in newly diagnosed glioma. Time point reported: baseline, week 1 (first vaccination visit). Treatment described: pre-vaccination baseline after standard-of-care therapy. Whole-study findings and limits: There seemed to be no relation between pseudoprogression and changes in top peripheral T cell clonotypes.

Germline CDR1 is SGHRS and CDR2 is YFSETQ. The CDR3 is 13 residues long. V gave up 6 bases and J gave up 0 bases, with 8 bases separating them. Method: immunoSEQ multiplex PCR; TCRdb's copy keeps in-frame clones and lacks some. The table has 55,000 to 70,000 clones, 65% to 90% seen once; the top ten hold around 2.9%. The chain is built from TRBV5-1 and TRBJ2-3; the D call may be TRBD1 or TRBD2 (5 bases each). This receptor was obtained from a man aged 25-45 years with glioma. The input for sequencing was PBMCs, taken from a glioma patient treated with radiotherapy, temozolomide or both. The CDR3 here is CASKGSSTDTQYF. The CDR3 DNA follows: TGCGCCAGCAAGGGGAGCAGCACAGATACGCAGTATTTT.